This TCR beta chain was sequenced for a study of shared clonotypes between healthy human individuals. Study context: Researchers assigned three CD4 naive, three CD4 memory, two CD8 naive and one CD8 memory plate to each donor.

Study-level findings and limits: Researchers found naive subsets generally carried larger estimated richness than memory subsets. The represented genetic and exposure-history diversity was limited by the small number of donors.

V was trimmed by 7 bases and J by 1 base, leaving 20 bases between them. The CDR3 runs to 16 residues. Germline CDR1 SGHDT, CDR2 YYEEEE. Worth noting for this clone: Its antigen is not identified.

The repertoire was sequenced with immunoSEQ multiplex PCR; TCRdb's copy has only in-frame clones and lacks some. The repertoire holds about 2.1 million clones, with 85% to 95% as singletons. In the naive CD8 group, cells lacked CD45RO and were positively selected for CCR7, so terminally differentiated effector memory CD45RA+ cells were left out. This TCR came from a man younger than 30 in good health. Some clones in this sample may be carry-over from other donors' samples. The sequencing input was naive CD8+ T cells from PBMCs. V usage is TRBV5-6 and J usage is TRBJ1-1, with D perhaps matching TRBD1 (6 bases). The CDR3 is CASSTGGLLGNTEAFF. DNA of the CDR3: TGTGCCAGCTCAACGGGGGGCCTTCTAGGGAACACTGAAGCTTTCTTT.